The present TCR beta chain was sequenced within a study of cytomegalovirus exposure and HLA in healthy donors. About the research overall: Early released data had tens of millions of unique TCRs, all coming from HLA-typed donors. Broader study findings: Later work found most CMV-associated TCR beta chains apparently HLA-restricted.

V lost 4 bases, J lost 5 bases, and 4 bases stayed unmatched. CDR3 size: 12 residues. The germline V gene has CDR1 SQVTM and CDR2 ANQGSEA. The study ran its PCR with 60 Vbeta and 13 Jbeta primers. This table comes from immunoSEQ multiplex PCR, and its TCRdb copy is limited to in-frame clones, with some not included. The sample contains roughly 90,000 clones, approximately 80% of which appear only once. This clone has a handful of counts. Its specificity is unknown. The clonotype was recovered from a man between 18 and 35 years old in good health and CMV-seronegative. V usage is TRBV29-1 and J usage is TRBJ2-5; 7 bases are shared with TRBD1. The sequenced sample consisted of PBMCs. The DNA for the CDR3 is TGCAGCGTTGGACAGGGCGAGGAGACCCAGTACTTC. Residues: CSVGQGEETQYF.